There are many counts of the clone carrying this T cell receptor beta chain. The antigen is not known. This CDR3 is 14 amino acids long. The germline V gene encodes CDR1 ENHRY and CDR2 SYGVKD. V gave up 4 bases and J gave up 3 bases; unmatched junction bases: 2. The data were obtained in a study of T cells in Graves' hyperthyroidism and ophthalmopathy. The study's findings and limits: A model of 13 V-J features distinguished ophthalmopathy from stable hyperthyroidism. Blood held most thyroid clonotypes expanded above 0.001 frequency.

Fresh peripheral blood, under 13 ml, was the source of the PBMCs. Amplified regions were TCR beta CDR3 sequences from RNA transcripts. HTBI primers drove first-round RT-PCR of the TCR CDR3. TCRdb re-analysed the multiplex PCR reads in MiXCR, keeping a single row per CDR3 protein. The sample has about 560,000 distinct CDR3 sequences; over 15% are singletons. This TCR came from a woman aged 18-29 years with Graves' hyperthyroidism. Material for sequencing was blood. V usage is TRBV10-3 and J usage is TRBJ1-1, with 10 bases fitting TRBD1. CDR3 amino acids: CAISGGTGDTEAFF. CDR3 nucleotide sequence: TGTGCCATCAGTGGGGGGACAGGGGACACTGAAGCTTTCTTT.